This T cell receptor beta chain was observed in a study of T-cell reconstitution after alpha-beta-depleted transplantation in children. The germline V gene has CDR1 DFQATT and CDR2 SNEGSKA (reference sequence). V lost 2 bases, J lost 5 bases, and 7 bases lay in between. This CDR3 has 12 residues. A TCRbeta library incorporating unique molecular identifiers was prepared. MiXCR was run by TCRdb on the PCR reads, yielding one entry per CDR3 protein. The sample carries hundreds of thousands of distinct CDR3 sequences, around 12% recorded once. This clonotype appeared many times. The TCR originated in a girl aged 2-9 years with congenital amegakaryocytic thrombocytopenia, due to receive a stem cell transplant. This specimen consisted of PBMCs, obtained before TCRalphabeta/CD19-depleted stem cell transplant. V gene TRBV20-1 combines with J gene TRBJ2-1; D is unresolved. Written as DNA, the CDR3 is TGCAGTGCTAGACAGACCCACAATGAGCAGTTCTTC. Its translation is CSARQTHNEQFF.